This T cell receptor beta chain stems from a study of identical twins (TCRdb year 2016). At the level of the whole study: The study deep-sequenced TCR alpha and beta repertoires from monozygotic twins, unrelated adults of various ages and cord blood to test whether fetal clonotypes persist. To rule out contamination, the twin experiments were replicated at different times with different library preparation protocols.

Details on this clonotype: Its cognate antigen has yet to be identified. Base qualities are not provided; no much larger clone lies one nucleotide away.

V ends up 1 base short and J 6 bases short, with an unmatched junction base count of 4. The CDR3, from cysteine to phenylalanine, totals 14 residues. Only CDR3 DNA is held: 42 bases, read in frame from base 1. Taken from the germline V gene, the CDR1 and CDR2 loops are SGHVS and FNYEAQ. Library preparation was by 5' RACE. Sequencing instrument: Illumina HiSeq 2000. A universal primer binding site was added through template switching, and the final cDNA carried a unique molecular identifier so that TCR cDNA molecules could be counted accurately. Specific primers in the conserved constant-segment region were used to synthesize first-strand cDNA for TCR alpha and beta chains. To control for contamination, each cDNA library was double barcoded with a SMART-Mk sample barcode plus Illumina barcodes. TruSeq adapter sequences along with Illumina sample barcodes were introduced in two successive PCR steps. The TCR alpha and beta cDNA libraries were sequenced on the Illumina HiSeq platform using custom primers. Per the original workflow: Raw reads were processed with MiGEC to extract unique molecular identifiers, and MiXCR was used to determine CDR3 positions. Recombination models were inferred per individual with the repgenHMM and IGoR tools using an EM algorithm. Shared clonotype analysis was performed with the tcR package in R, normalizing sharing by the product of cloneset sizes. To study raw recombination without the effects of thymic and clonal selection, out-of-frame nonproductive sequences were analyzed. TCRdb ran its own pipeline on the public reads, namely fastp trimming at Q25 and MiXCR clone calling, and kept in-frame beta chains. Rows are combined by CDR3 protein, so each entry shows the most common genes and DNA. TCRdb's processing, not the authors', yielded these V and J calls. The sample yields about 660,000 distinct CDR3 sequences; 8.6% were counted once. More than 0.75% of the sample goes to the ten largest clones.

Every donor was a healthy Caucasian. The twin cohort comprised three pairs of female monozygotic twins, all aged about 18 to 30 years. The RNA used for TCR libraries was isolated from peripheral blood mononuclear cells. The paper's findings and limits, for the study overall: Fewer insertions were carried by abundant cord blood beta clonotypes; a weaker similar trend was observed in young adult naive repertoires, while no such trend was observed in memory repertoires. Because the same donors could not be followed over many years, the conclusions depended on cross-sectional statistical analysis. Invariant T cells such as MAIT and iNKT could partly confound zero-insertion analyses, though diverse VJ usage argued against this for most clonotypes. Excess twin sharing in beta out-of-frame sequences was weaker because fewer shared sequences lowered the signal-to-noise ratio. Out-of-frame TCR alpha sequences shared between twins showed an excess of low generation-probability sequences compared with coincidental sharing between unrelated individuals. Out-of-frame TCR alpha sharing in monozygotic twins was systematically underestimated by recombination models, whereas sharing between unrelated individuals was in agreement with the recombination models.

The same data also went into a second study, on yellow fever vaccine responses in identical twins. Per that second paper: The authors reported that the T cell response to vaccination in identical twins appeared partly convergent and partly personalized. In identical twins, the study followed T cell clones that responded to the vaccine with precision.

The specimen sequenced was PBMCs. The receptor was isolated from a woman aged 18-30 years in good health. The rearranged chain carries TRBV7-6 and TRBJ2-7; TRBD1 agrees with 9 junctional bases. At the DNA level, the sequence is TGTGCCAGCAGCTTAGATGGGACAGGGAGCGAGCAGTACTTC. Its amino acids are CASSLDGTGSEQYF.